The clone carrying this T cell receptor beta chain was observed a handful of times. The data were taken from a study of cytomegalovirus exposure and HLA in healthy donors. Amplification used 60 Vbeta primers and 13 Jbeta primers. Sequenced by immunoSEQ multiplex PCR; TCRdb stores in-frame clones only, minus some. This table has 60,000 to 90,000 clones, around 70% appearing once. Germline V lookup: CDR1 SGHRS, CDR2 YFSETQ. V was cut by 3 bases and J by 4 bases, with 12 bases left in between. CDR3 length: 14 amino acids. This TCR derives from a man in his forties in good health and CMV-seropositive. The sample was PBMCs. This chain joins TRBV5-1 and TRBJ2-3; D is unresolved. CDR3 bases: TGCGCCAGCAGCTCTCGTGCCCGGGCAGATACGCAGTATTTT. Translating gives CASSSRARADTQYF.